The 16 T cell receptor beta chains given below trace back to one sample, sequenced in a study of shared clonotypes between healthy human individuals. Profiled with immunoSEQ multiplex PCR; TCRdb holds only in-frame clones, not every one. The sample consists of roughly 1 million clones, around 78% of them appearing once. Sequencing was performed on memory CD4+ T cells from PBMCs. Stated subset: CD45RA-negative fraction. The source is a man aged 18 to 35 in good health. Some clones in this sample may be carry-over from other donors' samples.

As concerns this clone: Different DNA sequences within this sample yield the same CDR3. The chain recombines TRBV7-6 with TRBJ2-1; no clear D gene. This CDR3 comprises 13 residues. The V end was cut by 0 bases, the J end by 5 bases, with 5 bases between. The V gene's germline CDR1 is SGHVS and CDR2 FNYEAQ. The CDR3 loop is CASSLARDNEQFF. The CDR3 DNA reads TGTGCCAGCAGCTTAGCCCGTGACAATGAGCAGTTCTTC.

Only a few counts were recorded for this clone. The V call is TRBV4-2, the J call TRBJ2-5; 7 positions agree with TRBD1. From germline, CDR1 is LGHNA and CDR2 YNFKEQ. V dropped 1 base and J dropped 5; count of bases not matched to a gene: 7. The CDR3 is made up of 15 amino acids. The CDR3: CASSQVDRDAETQYF. Written as DNA, the CDR3 is TGTGCCAGCAGCCAAGTCGACAGGGATGCGGAGACCCAGTACTTC.

The rearrangement uses TRBV5-6 and TRBJ2-3; a weak D match, TRBD2 (5 bases). The CDR3 extends over 13 amino acids. The ends were cut back, 5 bases at V and 4 bases at J, with 11 bases in the middle. The germline V gene has CDR1 SGHDT and CDR2 YYEEEE. The CDR3: CASRPLGADTQYF. The CDR3, as DNA: TGTGCCAGCAGGCCCCTCGGGGCAGATACGCAGTATTTT.

The chain has TRBV7-9 and TRBJ2-2; tentatively, D is TRBD1 (6 bases). Germline V CDR1 and CDR2: SEHNR, FQNEAQ (reference sequence). The CDR3 runs 13 residues. Trimming cost V 8 bases and J 6 bases, with 13 bases left between them. The CDR3 nucleotides read TGTGCCAGCCGGGGCAGGGGTCCCGGGGAGCTGTTTTTT. Translation gives CASRGRGPGELFF.

This clone was picked up one time. The rearrangement uses TRBV5-1 and TRBJ1-1; D remains unclear. Germline loops: CDR1 SGHRS, CDR2 YFSETQ. The CDR3 totals 13 residues. V dropped 5 bases and J dropped 1 base, with 9 bases sitting between them. CDR3 bases: TGCGCCAGCAGACTGGAGGGGAACACTGAAGCTTTCTTT. Residues: CASRLEGNTEAFF.

The chain links TRBV28 to TRBJ1-2; D may be TRBD1 (6 bases). Deletions cut 8 bases from V and 4 bases from J, with 17 bases between. The CDR3 has 14 residues. CDR1 MDHEN and CDR2 SYDVKM come from the germline V gene. The CDR3 nucleotides are TGTGCCAGCCGCCCTGGGGGGGGCCTCTATGGCTACACCTTC. Protein: CASRPGGGLYGYTF.

The chain recombines TRBV10-3 with TRBJ2-3; 9 bases agree with TRBD1. The ends lost 5 bases at V and 6 bases at J; junction bases unmatched: 9. Germline V gene lookup returns CDR1 ENHRY and CDR2 SYGVKD. The CDR3 sequence is 15 residues long. The DNA for the CDR3 is TGTGCCATCAGTCGAGTACAGGGGGCCTCGGATACGCAGTATTTT. Its translation: CAISRVQGASDTQYF.

This chain uses TRBV27 with TRBJ2-7; D might be TRBD1 (6 bases). CDR3 size: 16 residues. CDR1 and CDR2 (germline): MNHEY, SMNVEV (reference sequence). The V end was cut by 1 base, the J end by 2 bases, with 15 bases between. The DNA for the CDR3 is TGTGCCAGCAGTTTATACGCCAAACAGGGTACCTACGAGCAGTACTTC. Residues: CASSLYAKQGTYEQYF.

This clone came up once. The chain couples TRBV5-4 to TRBJ2-7; no definite D call. The germline CDR1 and CDR2 sequences are SGHNT and YYREEE (reference sequence). This CDR3 has 17 amino acids. V was shortened by 0 bases and J by 2 bases, with 18 bases between the two germline ends. The CDR3 DNA sequence: TGTGCCAGCAGCTTGGCCGGTGGTTTGCTCTCGACCTACGAGCAGTACTTC. It yields the protein CASSLAGGLLSTYEQYF.

The gene calls are TRBV6-1 and TRBJ2-7; 9 bases line up with TRBD1. Germline assignment: CDR1 MNHNS and CDR2 SASEGT. V trimming: 6 bases; J trimming: 2 bases; junction bases outside the gene matches: 11. The CDR3 extends over 16 amino acids. The CDR3 coding sequence is TGTGCCAGCAGGGAATCCGGGACAGGGATAACCTACGAGCAGTACTTC. Translation: CASRESGTGITYEQYF.

The CDR3 sequence is CAIRDLTLSPTGGQYF. The CDR3 nucleotides are TGTGCCATCAGGGACTTAACCCTTAGCCCCACTGGAGGGCAGTACTTC. This rearrangement joins TRBV10-3 to TRBJ2-7, with a tentative D call TRBD2 (5 bases). Trimming removed 6 bases from V and 9 bases from J, with 27 bases in between. CDR1 and CDR2 from the germline V gene are ENHRY and SYGVKD. The CDR3 consists of 16 residues.

This rearrangement joins TRBV10-1 to TRBJ1-4, with a possible D match to TRBD1 (5 bases). The CDR3 is made up of 18 amino acids. The V gene's germline CDR1 is WNHNN and CDR2 SYGVQD (reference sequence). Trimming removed 2 bases at V and 4 bases at J, with 20 bases between. The CDR3 nucleotides read TGCGCCAGCAGTGAGCCGGGACCCGAACCCGCTATTAATGAAAAACTGTTTTTT. The encoded protein is CASSEPGPEPAINEKLFF.

About this clone: Different DNA sequences within this sample yield the same CDR3. V is TRBV5-1 and J is TRBJ2-2; D is unresolved. The CDR3 contains 15 residues. Germline values: CDR1 SGHRS, CDR2 YFSETQ. V was pared by 0 bases and J by 2 bases, with 8 bases between. This CDR3 is CASSLEGRNTGELFF. The CDR3 DNA follows: TGCGCCAGCAGCTTGGAAGGCCGAAACACCGGGGAGCTGTTTTTT.

The gene calls are TRBV4-2 and TRBJ2-7; D gene unclear. This CDR3 comprises 13 residues. Between the trimmed V and J ends, which lost 1 base and 3 bases, there was a span of 7 bases. Germline values: CDR1 LGHNA, CDR2 YNFKEQ. CDR3 protein: CASSQVLGYEQYF. The CDR3 bases are TGTGCCAGCAGCCAAGTTCTTGGCTACGAGCAGTACTTC.

V gene TRBV4-2 combines with J gene TRBJ2-3; 7 bases align to TRBD2. Per the germline V gene, CDR1 is LGHNA and CDR2 is YNFKEQ. The CDR3 covers 17 residues. With V trimmed by 0 bases and J by 2 bases, 8 bases remained unmatched. CDR3 sequence: CASSQEGGGDLTDTQYF. CDR3 coding DNA: TGTGCCAGCAGCCAAGAGGGCGGGGGTGACCTCACAGATACGCAGTATTTT.

The rearrangement links TRBV10-3 to TRBJ1-1; the D gene is possibly TRBD1 (5 bases). CDR1 and CDR2 from the germline V gene are ENHRY and SYGVKD. V lost 0 bases and J lost 5, with 7 bases in between. The CDR3 contains 13 residues. The CDR3: CAISESRQTEAFF. CDR3 coding DNA: TGTGCCATCAGTGAGTCGAGACAGACTGAAGCTTTCTTT.